This TCR beta chain came from a study of blood T cell repertoires in COVID-19. V lost 3 bases to trimming and J lost 0 bases, with 12 bases between them. The CDR3 is made up of 15 amino acids. From germline, CDR1 is MNHEY and CDR2 SMNVEV (reference sequence). Sequencing was performed with immunoSEQ multiplex PCR; in TCRdb, only in-frame clones are kept and a portion is missing. The table includes around 250,000 clones, 86% detected once. The sample taken for sequencing was peripheral blood. J is TRBJ2-7 and V is TRBV27; weak D call: TRBD1 (5 bases). The sequence was obtained from a man between 60 and 75 years old with acute or convalescent COVID-19. The CDR3 protein is CASSLAGARSYEQYF. In nucleotides, the CDR3 is TGTGCCAGCAGTTTGGCTGGGGCTCGCTCCTACGAGCAGTACTTC.